A selection of T cell receptor beta chains follows, all from one sample in a study of beta chain features in type 1 diabetes. Repertoires were generated with immunoSEQ multiplex PCR, while TCRdb's copy carries only in-frame clones and drops some. The sample consists of around 280,000 clones, approximately 8% of them appearing once. The sequenced sample was central memory CD4+ T cells from blood. These receptors came from a woman under 30 in good health. Each CDR3 is given with its conserved first and last residue. D genes are given only for firm matches. Only some rows state a clone size, as once, few, many or a class for expanded clones.

>-|TRBV2|few|TRBJ2-5
TGTGCCAGCAGTGAATTGACAGTCCAAGAGACCCAGTACTTC
CASSELTVQETQYF
>-|TRBV25-1|-|TRBJ2-5
TGTGCCAGCAGTGTATCCCCGGGGGCAGAGGAGACCCAGTACTTC
CASSVSPGAEETQYF
>TRBD2|TRBV28|-|TRBJ2-1
TGTGCCAGCAGTCCCCAGTCCCTTCTAGCGGGGGGGCCCTCCCTGTTTAGCAATGAGCAGTTCTTC
CASSPQSLLAGGPSLFSNEQFF
>-|TRBV7-9|-|TRBJ1-4
TGTGCCAGCAGCTGGGATACGGCTAATGAAAAACTGTTTTTT
CASSWDTANEKLFF
>TRBD2|TRBV7-3|-|TRBJ2-3
TGTGCCAGCGCAACTAGCGGGGGGATCACAGATACGCAGTATTTT
CASATSGGITDTQYF
>-|TRBV11-3|few|TRBJ2-1
TGTGCCAGCAGCCGAACGCGGGGAAATGAGCAGTTCTTC
CASSRTRGNEQFF
>-|TRBV6-5|few|TRBJ1-2
TGTGCCAGCAGGTCGACGGGATATGGCTACACCTTC
CASRSTGYGYTF
>-|TRBV7-3|few|TRBJ2-1
TGTGCCAGCAGCTTAAATCGGGGGAATGAGCAGTTCTTC
CASSLNRGNEQFF
>TRBD2|TRBV29-1|few|TRBJ2-3
TGCAGCGTTGAAGGGACTAGCTCGGAAGATACGCAGTATTTT
CSVEGTSSEDTQYF
>TRBD2|TRBV4-2|-|TRBJ2-1
TGTGCCAGCAGCCCTTCCGGCGGGGGGGCGAATGAGCAGTTCTTC
CASSPSGGGANEQFF
>TRBD2|TRBV9|few|TRBJ2-3
TGTGCCAGCAGCGCCGGTCTAGCGGGAGGAGGAGATACGCAGTATTTT
CASSAGLAGGGDTQYF
>-|TRBV11-3|few|TRBJ1-1
TGTGCCAGCAGCCTACAGGGTTACACTGAAGCTTTCTTT
CASSLQGYTEAFF
>-|TRBV11-2|-|TRBJ2-5
TGTGCCAGCAGCTTCGGCTTTCTGGGTCAAGAGACCCAGTACTTC
CASSFGFLGQETQYF
>-|TRBV4-2|-|TRBJ2-3
TGTGCCAGCAGCCAAGATCCGGGTGGCGGGCGAAGCACAGATACGCAGTATTTT
CASSQDPGGGRSTDTQYF
>-|TRBV27|many|TRBJ1-2
TGTGCCAGCAGTTTAAGCGTTAACTATGGCTACACCTTC
CASSLSVNYGYTF
>-|TRBV29-1|few|TRBJ2-6
TGCAGCCCCGGGTGGGGGTACGGGGCCAACGTCCTGACTTTC
CSPGWGYGANVLTF
>-|TRBV7-2|-|TRBJ1-5
TGTGCCAGCAGCTCGGGGTGGCCCCAGCATTTT
CASSSGWPQHF
>-|TRBV20-1|-|TRBJ2-1
TGCAGTGCTAGGAGGGATAATGAGCAGTTCTTC
CSARRDNEQFF
>TRBD2|TRBV7-2|-|TRBJ2-1
TGTGCCAGCAGCTCCATAGCGGGAGTTGCCCATGAGCAGTTCTTC
CASSSIAGVAHEQFF
>-|TRBV6-5|few|TRBJ2-1
TGTGCCAGCAGGGACAGGGACTACTACAATGAGCAGTTCTTC
CASRDRDYYNEQFF
>-|TRBV20-1|-|TRBJ1-1
TGCAGTGCTAGTATTGGGACTGAAGCTTTCTTT
CSASIGTEAFF
>-|TRBV6-6|few|TRBJ1-1
TGTGCCAGCAGTTACTCAGGCGGCACTGAAGCTTTCTTT
CASSYSGGTEAFF
>-|TRBV7-2|few|TRBJ1-1
TGTGCCAGCAGCTGGAGCATCCGGGGGAACACTGAAGCTTTCTTT
CASSWSIRGNTEAFF
>-|TRBV15|-|TRBJ1-5
TGTGCCACCAGCATTCGGGGAAATCAGCCCCAGCATTTT
CATSIRGNQPQHF
>-|TRBV6-5|-|TRBJ2-5
TGTGCCAGCAGTTACTCAGGGGGGCAGGAGACCCAGTACTTC
CASSYSGGQETQYF
>-|TRBV25-1|many|TRBJ1-1
TGTGCCAGTTCAAAGACAGAAATGATTGGGATGAACACTGAAGCTTTCTTT
CASSKTEMIGMNTEAFF
>-|TRBV7-9|few|TRBJ2-1
TGTGCCAGCAGCCTAAGCGGGTCGACGAATGAGCAGTTCTTC
CASSLSGSTNEQFF
>-|TRBV7-2|-|TRBJ1-6
TGTGCCAGCAGCCGATCGGGCTCACCCCTCCACTTT
CASSRSGSPLHF
>TRBD1|TRBV16|few|TRBJ1-4
TGTGCCAGCAGCCAGCAGGGGGCAGAGGAAAAACTGTTTTTT
CASSQQGAEEKLFF
>-|TRBV18|few|TRBJ1-1
TGTGCCAGCTCACCGACGGGAGAGGGAGAAGCTTTCTTT
CASSPTGEGEAFF
>TRBD1|TRBV6-5|few|TRBJ2-7
TGTGCCAGCAGTCCCTCAACGGGACAGTTCTACGAGCAGTACTTC
CASSPSTGQFYEQYF
>-|TRBV6-6|few|TRBJ1-5
TGTGCCAGCAGCCGCTATAGTAGTTATCAGCCCCAGCATTTT
CASSRYSSYQPQHF
>-|TRBV15|-|TRBJ2-1
TGTGCCACCAGCAGAGGTGGGAGTTTGAATGAGCAGTTCTTC
CATSRGGSLNEQFF
>-|TRBV25-1|few|TRBJ2-1
TGTGCCAGCACAGGGTACCATGAGCAGTTCTTC
CASTGYHEQFF
>-|TRBV5-6|few|TRBJ1-6
TGTGCCAGCAGCTTGCAGGGAAACTCCTATAATTCACCCCTCCACTTT
CASSLQGNSYNSPLHF
>TRBD2|TRBV5-1|few|TRBJ2-1
TGCGCCAGCAGCCTCGAGCTAGCGGGAGGGCCCGATGAGCAGTTCTTC
CASSLELAGGPDEQFF
>TRBD1|TRBV7-2|few|TRBJ1-3
TGTGCCAGCAGCATTAGATCCGGGACAGCCTACTCTGGAAACACCATATATTTT
CASSIRSGTAYSGNTIYF
>-|TRBV2|few|TRBJ1-2
TGTGCCAGCACAGCCGAAAACTATGGCTACACCTTC
CASTAENYGYTF
>-|TRBV5-1|-|TRBJ2-3
TGCGCCAGCAGCTTGGCCCCCGGGACCAAGGCAGATACGCAGTATTTT
CASSLAPGTKADTQYF
>TRBD1|TRBV11-3|few|TRBJ1-1
TGTGCCAGCAGCTTAGCGGGACAGGGGGCTCGAAACACTGAAGCTTTCTTT
CASSLAGQGARNTEAFF
>-|TRBV29-1|many|TRBJ1-2
TGCAGCGCAGGCTATGGCTACACCTTC
CSAGYGYTF
>-|TRBV12-5|few|TRBJ1-1
TGTGCTAGTGGTCCAGGACGGACGAACACTGAAGCTTTCTTT
CASGPGRTNTEAFF
>-|TRBV7-2|-|TRBJ1-4
TGTGCCAGCAGCCGAAACCCGCAGACAGGAATTACTTCCGAAAAACTGTTTTTT
CASSRNPQTGITSEKLFF
>-|TRBV28|-|TRBJ1-1
TGTGCCGCCAGGTGGTCGGGGGCAAACACTGAAGCTTTCTTT
CAARWSGANTEAFF
>-|TRBV11-2|many|TRBJ1-4
TGTGCCAGCAGCTCAAGGGAGAGTGAAAAACTGTTTTTT
CASSSRESEKLFF
>TRBD2|TRBV7-2|many|TRBJ2-5
TGTGCCAGCAGCCCAGTAGCGGGAGTAGAGACCCAGTACTTC
CASSPVAGVETQYF
>-|TRBV4-3|few|TRBJ1-4
TGCGCCAGCAGCCAAGATACGTCGGTATCGAGACCTAAGTTTTTT
CASSQDTSVSRPKFF
>TRBD1|TRBV15|-|TRBJ1-6
TGTGCCACCAGCAGAAAACCTTCCGAGACAGGGGGCTGGTCACCCCTCCACTTT
CATSRKPSETGGWSPLHF
>TRBD1|TRBV2|few|TRBJ1-5
TGTGCCAGCAGTGAAAGGTCAGGGGGTAGCAATCAGCCCCAGCATTTT
CASSERSGGSNQPQHF
>-|TRBV10-3|-|TRBJ2-3
TGTGCCATCAGTGACCCGGGACGGATGGGCACAGATACGCAGTATTTT
CAISDPGRMGTDTQYF
>-|TRBV7-3|-|TRBJ2-5
TGTGCCAGCAGCTTAAGAGGGGCTGAAGAGACCCAGTACTTC
CASSLRGAEETQYF
>TRBD2|TRBV14|few|TRBJ2-1
TGTGCCAGCAGCCAATACAGCGGGAGGTTGAATGAGCAGTTCTTC
CASSQYSGRLNEQFF
>-|TRBV7-8|-|TRBJ2-1
TGTGCCAGCAGCTTAGAAGGCGGAAGCTCCTACAATGAGCAGTTCTTC
CASSLEGGSSYNEQFF
>-|TRBV6-6|-|TRBJ1-5
TGTGCCAGCACCAGAGACAGCAATCAGCCCCAGCATTTT
CASTRDSNQPQHF